This T cell receptor (beta chain) comes out of a study of T cells after posttransplantation cyclophosphamide (dated by TCRdb to 2015 to 2016). With regard to the full study: The study tracked T cell repertoire reconstitution by TRB sequencing after myeloablative bone marrow transplantation using posttransplantation cyclophosphamide as GVHD prophylaxis. Because TRA and TRB clonality were tightly correlated in 8 or 9 samples, subsequent TCR analyses were focused on TRB only. Antigen receptor sequencing covered samples from 30 to 40 PTCy-treated patients and 16 of their related bone marrow donors. Blood from every one of the 30 or so PTCy patients who had 1-year posttransplant specimens underwent TRB sequencing. Public TRB sequences were searched against a database of over 3,600 sequences associated with responses to pathogens, tumor antigens, self-antigens and alloantigens. TRB sequencing was also done on up to 3 additional blood samples from 2 to 5.2 years after transplant in 3 patients, and on pretransplant blood from a handful of patients. Overall study outcomes, separate from this receptor: The TRB repertoires of T cells infiltrating skin or the GI tract showed only limited overlap with the TRB repertoires found in blood. Across fewer than 50 patients, TRB clonality was highly associated with recipient CMV seropositivity and CMV reactivation, and diversity in PTCy patients was similar to diversity in CNI/methotrexate controls. Donor-recipient similarity was low at 1-2 months but rose over the first year, and later blood repertoires were often dominated by donor CD8+ memory clones.

The table lists this clone with a few counts. Its target antigen remains unknown. No much larger clone exists at a distance of one base, and base qualities are not known. TRB sequencing used genomic DNA with the immunoSEQ assay at survey resolution or the hsTCRB kit. Processing in the source paper ran as follows. The immunoSEQ software handled initial read processing, and the LymphoSeq R package was used for repertoire analyses. Clonality was computed as 1 minus normalized Shannon entropy, and a Gini coefficient was also calculated for each TRB dataset. Phenotypes of unsorted samples were inferred by mapping TRB sequences from sorted subsets of the recipient or donor onto the same recipient's unsorted samples. TCRdb provides this immuneACCESS table in a form limited to in-frame rearrangements. Some clones are lacking; in checked studies, under half of them reflect an unresolved V gene, and why the rest are absent is not known. That table gives V, J and clone size, and the DNA gave D and trimming. For this sample the table reports some 40,000 clones, with no clone seen just once. In total, the top ten clones hold about 2% of the sample.

The CDR3 sequence holds 16 residues, the cysteine and phenylalanine included. Only the CDR3 DNA is retained, 48 bases long and in frame from the first base. CDR1 and CDR2 (SGHRS, YFSETQ) derive from the germline V gene. V was cut back by 4 bases and J by 1 base, leaving a gap of 16 bases between them. Peripheral blood samples were provided by related bone marrow donors on the day of marrow donation. Mononuclear cells from peripheral blood and bone marrow were separated by Ficoll-Hypaque density centrifugation and then cryopreserved. Recombination connected TRBV5-1 to TRBJ2-3, and the D gene may be TRBD1, 6 bases matching. The specimen was PBMCs. The receptor was derived from a man aged 35-49 years in good health, CMV-negative, and a related stem cell transplant donor. The CDR3 in this case is CASSPSGGRGTDTQYF. The bases read TGCGCCAGCAGCCCGTCTGGGGGCCGGGGCACAGATACGCAGTATTTT.